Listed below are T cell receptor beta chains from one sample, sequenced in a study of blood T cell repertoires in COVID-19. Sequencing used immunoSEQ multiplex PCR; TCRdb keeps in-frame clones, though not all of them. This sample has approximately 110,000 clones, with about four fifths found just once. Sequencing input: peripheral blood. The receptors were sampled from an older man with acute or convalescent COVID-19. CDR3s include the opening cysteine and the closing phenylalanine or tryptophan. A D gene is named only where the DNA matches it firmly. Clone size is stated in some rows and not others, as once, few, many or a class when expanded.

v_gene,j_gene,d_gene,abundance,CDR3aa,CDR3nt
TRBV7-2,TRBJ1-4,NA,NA,CASSRPSRTATNEKLFF,TGTGCCAGCAGCCGCCCGAGTCGGACTGCAACTAATGAAAAACTGTTTTTT
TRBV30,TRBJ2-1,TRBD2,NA,CALTSFNEQFF,TGTGCCCTGACTAGCTTCAATGAGCAGTTCTTC
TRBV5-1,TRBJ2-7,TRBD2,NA,CASSLMGGTGEEQYF,TGCGCCAGCAGCTTGATGGGGGGGACCGGAGAGGAGCAGTACTTC
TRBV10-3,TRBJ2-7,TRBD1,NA,CAIHRDRGNEQYF,TGTGCCATACACAGGGACAGGGGGAATGAGCAGTACTTC
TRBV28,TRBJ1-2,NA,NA,CASSYYVLNGYTF,TGTGCCAGCAGTTACTATGTGCTCAATGGCTACACCTTC
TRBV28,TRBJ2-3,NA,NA,CASSLETGTDTQYF,TGTGCCAGCAGTCTCGAGACAGGCACAGATACGCAGTATTTT
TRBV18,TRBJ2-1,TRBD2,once,CASSPQPGLANNEQFF,TGTGCCAGCTCACCTCAACCAGGACTAGCGAACAATGAGCAGTTCTTC
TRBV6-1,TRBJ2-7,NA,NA,CASSEGGRGYEQYF,TGTGCCAGCAGTGAAGGGGGGCGAGGGTACGAGCAGTACTTC
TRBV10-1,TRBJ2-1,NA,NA,CASSESRVRGGLFF,TGCGCCAGCAGTGAGTCAAGGGTTAGGGGAGGCCTGTTCTTC
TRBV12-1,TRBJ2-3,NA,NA,CASSAMRRDALKRADTQYF,TGTGCCAGCAGCGCGATGAGGCGGGATGCCTTAAAGAGGGCAGATACGCAGTATTTT
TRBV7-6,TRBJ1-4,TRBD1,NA,CASSRGQGRRTNEKLFF,TGTGCCAGCAGCCGTGGACAGGGTAGGAGGACTAATGAAAAACTGTTTTTT
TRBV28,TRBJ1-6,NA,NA,CASRLSSYSPLHF,TGTGCCAGCAGGTTATCCAGTTATTCACCCCTCCACTTT
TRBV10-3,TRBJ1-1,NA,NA,CATSEVFTEAFF,TGTGCCACCTCTGAGGTCTTTACTGAAGCTTTCTTT
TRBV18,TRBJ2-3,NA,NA,CASSPPHRGSTDTQYF,TGTGCCAGCTCACCACCGCATAGGGGTAGCACAGATACGCAGTATTTT
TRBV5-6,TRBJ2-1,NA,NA,CASSLTGLVQFF,TGTGCCAGCAGCTTGACAGGGTTGGTGCAGTTCTTC
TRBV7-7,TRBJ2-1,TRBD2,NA,CASSLQGLAGVGEQFF,TGTGCTAGCAGCTTACAGGGACTAGCGGGAGTGGGGGAGCAGTTCTTC
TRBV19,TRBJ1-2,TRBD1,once,CASSIVRTGTGYTF,TGTGCCAGTAGTATAGTAAGGACAGGGACTGGCTACACCTTC
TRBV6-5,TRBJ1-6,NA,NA,CASSYASHSPLHF,TGTGCCAGCAGTTACGCCAGTCATTCACCCCTCCACTTT
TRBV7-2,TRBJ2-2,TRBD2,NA,CASSLGFSGRKLFF,TGTGCCAGCAGCTTAGGGTTTAGCGGGAGGAAGCTGTTTTTT
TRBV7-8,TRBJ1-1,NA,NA,CASSLANAGHTEAFF,TGTGCCAGCAGCTTAGCGAATGCAGGGCACACTGAAGCTTTCTTT
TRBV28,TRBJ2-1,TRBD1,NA,CASTLGQGGYNEQFF,TGTGCCAGCACTTTGGGACAGGGGGGCTACAATGAGCAGTTCTTC
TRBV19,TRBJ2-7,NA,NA,CASSVGQSLYEQYF,TGTGCCAGTAGTGTCGGACAGAGCCTTTACGAGCAGTACTTC
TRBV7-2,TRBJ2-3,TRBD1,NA,CASSAHRGAWDTQYF,TGTGCCAGCAGCGCGCACAGGGGCGCCTGGGATACGCAGTATTTT
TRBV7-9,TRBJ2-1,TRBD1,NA,CASSDSRDRRANEQFF,TGTGCCAGCAGCGACTCGAGGGACAGGAGGGCCAATGAGCAGTTCTTC
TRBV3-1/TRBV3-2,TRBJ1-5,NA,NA,CASSQRQTHRPQHF,TGTGCCAGCAGCCAGAGACAGACCCATCGGCCCCAGCATTTT
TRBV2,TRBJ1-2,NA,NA,CASSGQPNYGYTF,TGTGCCAGCAGTGGACAGCCTAACTATGGCTACACCTTC
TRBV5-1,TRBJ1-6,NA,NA,CASSSGRATNSPLHF,TGCGCCAGCAGCTCCGGGAGAGCTACAAATTCACCCCTCCACTTT
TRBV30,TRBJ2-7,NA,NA,CAWSLQMYEQYF,TGTGCCTGGAGTTTGCAGATGTACGAGCAGTACTTC
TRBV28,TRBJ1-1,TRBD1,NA,CASRIRDRGPTEAFF,TGTGCCAGCAGAATCCGGGACAGGGGGCCTACTGAAGCTTTCTTT
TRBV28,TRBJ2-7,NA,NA,CASSSTTVPREQYF,TGTGCCAGCAGTTCGACGACAGTGCCCCGGGAGCAGTACTTC
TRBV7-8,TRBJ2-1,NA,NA,CASSLEFGGSYNEQFF,TGTGCCAGCAGCTTAGAATTCGGGGGCTCCTACAATGAGCAGTTCTTC
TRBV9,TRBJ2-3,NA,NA,CASSVGAPITDTQYF,TGTGCCAGCAGCGTAGGGGCGCCCATCACAGATACGCAGTATTTT
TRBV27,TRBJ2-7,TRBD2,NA,CASSQSRAGGMGEQYF,TGTGCCAGCAGCCAATCCCGAGCGGGAGGGATGGGAGAGCAGTACTTC
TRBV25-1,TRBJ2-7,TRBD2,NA,CASTLAGGSYEQYF,TGTGCCAGCACCCTAGCGGGAGGATCCTACGAGCAGTACTTC
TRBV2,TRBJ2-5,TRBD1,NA,CAKQGFHRGQETQYF,TGTGCCAAGCAAGGGTTCCACAGGGGTCAAGAGACCCAGTACTTC
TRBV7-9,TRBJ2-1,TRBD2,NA,CASSLGGSGPYNEQFF,TGTGCCAGCAGCTTAGGCGGGAGCGGTCCCTACAATGAGCAGTTCTTC
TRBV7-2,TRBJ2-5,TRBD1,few,CASSLFRGQETQYF,TGTGCCAGCAGCTTGTTCAGGGGGCAGGAGACCCAGTACTTC
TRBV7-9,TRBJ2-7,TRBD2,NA,CASSFRWEGEQYF,TGTGCCAGCAGCTTTCGTTGGGAGGGCGAGCAGTACTTC
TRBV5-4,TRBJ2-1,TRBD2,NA,CASSPGLALSNEQFF,TGTGCCAGCAGCCCCGGACTAGCGCTCTCCAATGAGCAGTTCTTC
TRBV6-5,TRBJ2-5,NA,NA,CASRNRVLQETQYF,TGTGCCAGCAGGAATCGGGTCCTCCAAGAGACCCAGTACTTC
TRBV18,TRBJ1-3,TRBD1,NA,CASSHGTGGGNTIYF,TGTGCCAGCTCGCACGGGACAGGGGGCGGAAACACCATATATTTT
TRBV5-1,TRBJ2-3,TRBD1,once,CASRPGQGADTQYF,TGCGCCAGCAGGCCTGGACAGGGGGCAGATACGCAGTATTTT
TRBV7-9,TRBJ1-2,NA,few,CASSRLGRWDYGYTF,TGTGCCAGCAGCCGACTTGGAAGGTGGGACTATGGCTACACCTTC
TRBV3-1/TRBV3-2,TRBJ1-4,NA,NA,CASSQDGALREKLFF,TGTGCCAGCAGCCAAGATGGGGCCCTTAGGGAAAAACTGTTTTTT
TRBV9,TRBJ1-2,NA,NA,CASSVARGSPYGYTF,TGTGCCAGCAGCGTGGCAAGGGGATCCCCCTATGGCTACACCTTC
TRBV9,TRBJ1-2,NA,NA,CASSANRAGYGYTF,TGTGCCAGCAGCGCAAACAGGGCCGGCTATGGCTACACCTTC